This record looks at one TCR beta chain sequence and its context. Antigen specificity is unknown. Only in-frame clones appear in the TCRdb table, and some are missing; sequencing was by immunoSEQ multiplex PCR. The sample gives about 73,000 clones, around 90% of which show up once; about 0.34% is in the top ten. These data originate in a study of Tregs in tolerant kidney transplant recipients. Study-wide points: Few patients were studied, so findings need validation in larger groups.

From germline, CDR1 is SEHNR and CDR2 FQNEAQ (reference sequence). CDR3 length: 14 residues. V was pared by 5 bases and J by 8 bases, with 10 bases of the junction left unmatched. The gene calls are TRBV7-9 and TRBJ2-3; 7 bases map to TRBD2. Specimen: Tregs from blood, collected before the transplant. The receptor's source is a human donor who received a combined kidney and bone marrow transplant. CDR3 amino acids: CASSRAGKASTQYF. The CDR3, as DNA: TGTGCCAGCAGCAGAGCGGGGAAGGCGAGTACGCAGTATTTT.